This TCR beta chain was found in a study of blood T cell repertoires in COVID-19. Libraries were prepared by immunoSEQ multiplex PCR; TCRdb keeps only in-frame clonotypes and omits some of them. The sample lists 200,000 or so clones, 82% seen once, with 6.5% to 8.5% in the top ten. CDR1 and CDR2 (germline): MNHEY, SMNVEV (reference sequence). Trimming stripped 6 bases from V and 2 bases from J, with 13 bases between. CDR3 length: 14 residues. Input material: peripheral blood. The receptor was derived from a human donor with acute or convalescent COVID-19. The donor label of this sample is uncertain. This chain links TRBV27 with TRBJ1-2; a possible D gene is TRBD1 (6 bases). The CDR3 coding sequence is TGTGCCAGCAGCACCATCGGACAGAACTATGGCTACACCTTC. As protein: CASSTIGQNYGYTF.